By share, the clone carrying this T cell receptor (beta chain) counts as large. Antigen specificity is unknown. The junction does not match germline at one end; this may be a read error. TCR beta rearrangements were amplified from peripheral blood genomic DNA. These data belong to a study of T cell repertoires in aging, cancer and after chemotherapy. Whole-study results and caveats: The repertoire data cannot show anything about immunological memory following chemotherapy. Untreated cancer patients had significantly lower blood TCR diversity than age-matched healthy donors.

A mixed TRB-A/B primer pool amplified rearranged TRB by multiplex touch-down PCR. Via MiXCR, TCRdb re-called the multiplex PCR reads, giving one row per CDR3 protein. The sample records over 3,500 distinct CDR3 sequences, about 29% being singletons. The CDR3 length is 15 residues. Germline CDR1 and CDR2: LNHDA and SQIVND (reference sequence). This sequence was found in a human donor with a solid tumor. Sequenced input: blood. This chain connects TRBV19 to TRBJ1-5, with no clear D. For the CDR3, the DNA is TGTGCCAGTAGCATAGGGCAGGACTACTATCAGCCCCAGCATTTT. This encodes CASSIGQDYYQPQHF.